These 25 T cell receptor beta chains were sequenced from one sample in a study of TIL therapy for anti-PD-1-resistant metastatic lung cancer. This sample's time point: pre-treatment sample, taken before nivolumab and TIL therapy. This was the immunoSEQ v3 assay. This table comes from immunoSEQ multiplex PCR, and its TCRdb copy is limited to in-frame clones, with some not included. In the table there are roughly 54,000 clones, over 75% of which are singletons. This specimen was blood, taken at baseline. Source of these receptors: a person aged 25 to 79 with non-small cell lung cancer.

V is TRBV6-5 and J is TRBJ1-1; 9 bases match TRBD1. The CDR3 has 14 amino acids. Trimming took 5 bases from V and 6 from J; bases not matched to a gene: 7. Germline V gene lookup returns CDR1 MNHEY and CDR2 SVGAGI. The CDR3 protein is CASSLRDRVSEAFF. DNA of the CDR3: TGTGCCAGCAGTCTCCGGGACAGGGTGTCTGAAGCTTTCTTT.

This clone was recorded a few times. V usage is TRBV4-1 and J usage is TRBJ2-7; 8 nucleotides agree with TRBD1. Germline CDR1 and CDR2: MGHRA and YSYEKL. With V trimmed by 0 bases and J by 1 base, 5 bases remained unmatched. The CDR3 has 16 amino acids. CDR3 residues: CASSQDLQGGSYEQYF. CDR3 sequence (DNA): TGCGCCAGCAGCCAAGATCTACAGGGGGGATCCTACGAGCAGTACTTC.

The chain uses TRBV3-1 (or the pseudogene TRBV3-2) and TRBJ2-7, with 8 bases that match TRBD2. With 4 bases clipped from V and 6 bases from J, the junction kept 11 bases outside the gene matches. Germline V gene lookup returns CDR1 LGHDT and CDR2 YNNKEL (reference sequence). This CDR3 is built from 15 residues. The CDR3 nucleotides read TGTGCCAGCAGCCCCACGGGAGGGCCCCAGCTCGAGCAGTACTTC. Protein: CASSPTGGPQLEQYF.

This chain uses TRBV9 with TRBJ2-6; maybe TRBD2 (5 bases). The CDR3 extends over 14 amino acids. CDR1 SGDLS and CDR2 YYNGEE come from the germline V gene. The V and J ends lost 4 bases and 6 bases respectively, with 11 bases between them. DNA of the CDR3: TGTGCCAGCAGCCCCACGGGGTTGGCCAACGTCCTGACTTTC. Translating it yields CASSPTGLANVLTF.

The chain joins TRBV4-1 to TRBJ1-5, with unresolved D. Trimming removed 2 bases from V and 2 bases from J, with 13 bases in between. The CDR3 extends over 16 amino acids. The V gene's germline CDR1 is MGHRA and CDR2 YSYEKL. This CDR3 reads CASSQTGTLGNQPQHF. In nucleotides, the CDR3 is TGCGCCAGCAGCCAAACCGGAACTCTCGGCAATCAGCCCCAGCATTTT.

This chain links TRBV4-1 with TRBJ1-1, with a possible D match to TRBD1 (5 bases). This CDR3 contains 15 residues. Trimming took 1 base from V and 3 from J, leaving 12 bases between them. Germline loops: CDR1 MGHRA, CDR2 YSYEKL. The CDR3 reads CASSQGMSGDTEAFF. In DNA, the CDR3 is TGCGCCAGCAGCCAAGGCATGTCGGGGGACACTGAAGCTTTCTTT.

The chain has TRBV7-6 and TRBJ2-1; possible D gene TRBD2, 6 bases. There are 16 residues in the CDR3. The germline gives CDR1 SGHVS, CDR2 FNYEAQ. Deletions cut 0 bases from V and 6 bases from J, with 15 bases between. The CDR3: CASSLAPGTVGNEQFF. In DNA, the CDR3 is TGTGCCAGCAGCTTAGCTCCCGGGACTGTTGGCAATGAGCAGTTCTTC.

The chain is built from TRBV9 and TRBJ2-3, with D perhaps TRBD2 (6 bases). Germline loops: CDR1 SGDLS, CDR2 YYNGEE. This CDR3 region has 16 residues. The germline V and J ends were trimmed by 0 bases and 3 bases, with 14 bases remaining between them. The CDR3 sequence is CASSVAVAEVTDTQYF. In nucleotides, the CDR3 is TGTGCCAGCAGCGTAGCTGTAGCGGAAGTAACAGATACGCAGTATTTT.

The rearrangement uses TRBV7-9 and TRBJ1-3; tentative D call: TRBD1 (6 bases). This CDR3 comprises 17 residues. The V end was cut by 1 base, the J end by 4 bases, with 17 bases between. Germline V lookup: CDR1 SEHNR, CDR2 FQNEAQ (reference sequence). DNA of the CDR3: TGTGCCAGCAGCTTAGGAACCGGGGGCGCGAGGGGAAACACCATATATTTT. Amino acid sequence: CASSLGTGGARGNTIYF.

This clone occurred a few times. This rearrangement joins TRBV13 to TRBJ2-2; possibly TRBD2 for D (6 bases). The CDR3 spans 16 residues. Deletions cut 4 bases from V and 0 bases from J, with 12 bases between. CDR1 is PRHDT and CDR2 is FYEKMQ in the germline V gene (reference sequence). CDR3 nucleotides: TGTGCCAGCAGCTCCTTAGCGGCGTCGAACACCGGGGAGCTGTTTTTT. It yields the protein CASSSLAASNTGELFF.

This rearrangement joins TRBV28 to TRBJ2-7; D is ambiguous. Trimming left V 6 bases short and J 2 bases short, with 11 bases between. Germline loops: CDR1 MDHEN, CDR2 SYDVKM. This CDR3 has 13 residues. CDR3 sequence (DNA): TGTGCCAGCAGACTCCTCCCAGCCTACGAGCAGTACTTC. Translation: CASRLLPAYEQYF.

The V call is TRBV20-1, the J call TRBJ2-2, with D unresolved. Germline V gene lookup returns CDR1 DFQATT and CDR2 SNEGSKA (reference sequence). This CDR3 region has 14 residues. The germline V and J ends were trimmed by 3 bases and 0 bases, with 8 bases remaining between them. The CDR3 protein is CSASPTSNTGELFF. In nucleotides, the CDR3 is TGCAGTGCTAGTCCCACGTCGAACACCGGGGAGCTGTTTTTT.

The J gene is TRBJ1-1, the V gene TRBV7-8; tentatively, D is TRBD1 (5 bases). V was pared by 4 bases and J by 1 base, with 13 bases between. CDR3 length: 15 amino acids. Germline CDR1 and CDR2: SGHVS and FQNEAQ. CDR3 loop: CASSSPGGENTEAFF. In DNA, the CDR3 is TGTGCCAGCAGCTCCCCCGGAGGGGAGAACACTGAAGCTTTCTTT. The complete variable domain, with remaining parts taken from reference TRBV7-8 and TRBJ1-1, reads GAGVSQSPRYKVAKRGQDVALRCDPISGHVSLFWYQQALGQGPEFLTYFQNEAQLDKSGLPSDRFFAERPEGSVSTLKIQRTQQEDSAVYLCASSSPGGENTEAFFGQGTRLTVV.

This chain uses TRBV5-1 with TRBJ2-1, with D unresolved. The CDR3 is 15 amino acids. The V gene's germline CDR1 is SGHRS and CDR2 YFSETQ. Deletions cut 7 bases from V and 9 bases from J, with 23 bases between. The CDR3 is CASYLGWADDLEQFF. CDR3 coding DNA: TGCGCCAGCTACCTTGGCTGGGCTGACGACCTTGAGCAGTTCTTC.

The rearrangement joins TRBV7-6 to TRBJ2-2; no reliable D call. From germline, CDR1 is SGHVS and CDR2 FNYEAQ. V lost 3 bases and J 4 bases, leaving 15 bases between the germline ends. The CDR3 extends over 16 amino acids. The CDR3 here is CASSFMSDISTGELFF. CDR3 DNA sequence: TGTGCCAGCAGCTTTATGAGTGATATAAGCACCGGGGAGCTGTTTTTT.

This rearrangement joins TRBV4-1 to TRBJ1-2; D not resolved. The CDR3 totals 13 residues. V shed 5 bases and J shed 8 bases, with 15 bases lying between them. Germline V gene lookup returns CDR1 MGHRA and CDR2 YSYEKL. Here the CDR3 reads CASSDFSPTGYTF. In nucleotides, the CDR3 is TGCGCCAGCAGCGATTTCAGCCCTACCGGCTACACCTTC.

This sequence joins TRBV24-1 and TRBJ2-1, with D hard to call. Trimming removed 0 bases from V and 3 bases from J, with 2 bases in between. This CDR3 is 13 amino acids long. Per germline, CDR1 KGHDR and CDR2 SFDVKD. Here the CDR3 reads CATSDLIYNEQFF. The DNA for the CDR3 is TGTGCCACCAGTGATTTGATCTACAATGAGCAGTTCTTC.

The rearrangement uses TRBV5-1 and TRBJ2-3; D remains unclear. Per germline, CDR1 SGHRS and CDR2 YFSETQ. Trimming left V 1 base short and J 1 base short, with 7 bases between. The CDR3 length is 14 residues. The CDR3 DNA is TGCGCCAGCAGCTTGCTCCAGGGCACAGATACGCAGTATTTT. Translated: CASSLLQGTDTQYF.

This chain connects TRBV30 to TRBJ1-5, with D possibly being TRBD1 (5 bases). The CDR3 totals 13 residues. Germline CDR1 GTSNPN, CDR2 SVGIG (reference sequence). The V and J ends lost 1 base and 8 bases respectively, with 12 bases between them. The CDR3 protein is CAWSGKGREPQHF. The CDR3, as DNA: TGTGCCTGGAGTGGTAAGGGCAGGGAGCCCCAGCATTTT.

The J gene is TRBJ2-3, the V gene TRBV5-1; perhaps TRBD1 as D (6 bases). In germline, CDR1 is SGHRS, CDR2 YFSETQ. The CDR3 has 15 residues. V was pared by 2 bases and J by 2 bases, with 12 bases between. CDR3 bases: TGCGCCAGCAGCTTTAGGCAGGGGTTCACAGATACGCAGTATTTT. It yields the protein CASSFRQGFTDTQYF.

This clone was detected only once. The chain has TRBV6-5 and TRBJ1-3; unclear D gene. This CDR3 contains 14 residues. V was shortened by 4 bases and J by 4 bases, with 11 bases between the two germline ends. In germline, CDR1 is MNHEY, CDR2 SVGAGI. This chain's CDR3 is CASSSGSSGNTIYF. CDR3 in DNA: TGTGCCAGCAGTTCGGGCTCATCCGGAAACACCATATATTTT.

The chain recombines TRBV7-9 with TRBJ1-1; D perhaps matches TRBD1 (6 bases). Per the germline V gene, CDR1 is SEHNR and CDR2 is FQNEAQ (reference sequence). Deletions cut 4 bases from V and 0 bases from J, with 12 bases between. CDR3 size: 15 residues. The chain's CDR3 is CASSSGTHMNTEAFF. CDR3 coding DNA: TGTGCCAGCAGCTCCGGGACACATATGAACACTGAAGCTTTCTTT.

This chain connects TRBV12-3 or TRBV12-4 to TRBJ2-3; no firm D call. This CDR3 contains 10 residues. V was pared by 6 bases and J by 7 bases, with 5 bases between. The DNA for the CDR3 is TGTGCCAGCAGCGGAAATACGCAGTATTTT. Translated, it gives CASSGNTQYF.

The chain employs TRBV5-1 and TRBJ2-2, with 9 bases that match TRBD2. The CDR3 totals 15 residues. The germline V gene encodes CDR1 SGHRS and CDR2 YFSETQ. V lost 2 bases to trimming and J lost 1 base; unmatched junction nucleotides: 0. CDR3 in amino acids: CASSFSGRNTGELFF. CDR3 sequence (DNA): TGCGCCAGCAGCTTTAGCGGGAGGAACACCGGGGAGCTGTTTTTT.

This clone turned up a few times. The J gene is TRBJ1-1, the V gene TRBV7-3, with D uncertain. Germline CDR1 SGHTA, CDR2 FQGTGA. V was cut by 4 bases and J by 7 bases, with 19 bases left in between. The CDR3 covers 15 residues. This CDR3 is CASSSDSINFLEAFF. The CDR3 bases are TGTGCCAGCAGCTCAGACTCGATTAACTTCCTTGAAGCTTTCTTT.